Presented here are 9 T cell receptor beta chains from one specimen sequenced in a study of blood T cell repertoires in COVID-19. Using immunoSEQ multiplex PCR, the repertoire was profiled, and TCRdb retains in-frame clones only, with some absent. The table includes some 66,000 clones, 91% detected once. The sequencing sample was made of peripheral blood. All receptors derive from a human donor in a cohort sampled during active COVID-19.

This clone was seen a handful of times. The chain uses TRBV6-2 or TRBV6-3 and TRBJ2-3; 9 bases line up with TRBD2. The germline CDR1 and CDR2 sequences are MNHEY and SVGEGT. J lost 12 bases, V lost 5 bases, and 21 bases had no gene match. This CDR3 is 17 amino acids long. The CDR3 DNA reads TGTGCCAGCAGTCCAAACACGCCACTCTTTAGCGGGGGACTACAGTATTTT. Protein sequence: CASSPNTPLFSGGLQYF.

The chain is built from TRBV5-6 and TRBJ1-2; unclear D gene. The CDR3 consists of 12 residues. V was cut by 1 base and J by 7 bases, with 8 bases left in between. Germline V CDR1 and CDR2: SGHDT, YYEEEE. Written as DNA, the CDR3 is TGTGCCAGCAGCTTGCTAGGCTGTGGCTACACCTTC. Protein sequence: CASSLLGCGYTF. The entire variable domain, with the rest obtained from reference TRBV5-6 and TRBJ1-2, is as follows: DAGVTQSPTHLIKTRGQQVTLRCSPKSGHDTVSWYQQALGQGPQFIFQYYEEEERQRGNFPDRFSGHQFPNYSSELNVNALLLGDSALYLCASSLLGCGYTFGSGTRLTVV.

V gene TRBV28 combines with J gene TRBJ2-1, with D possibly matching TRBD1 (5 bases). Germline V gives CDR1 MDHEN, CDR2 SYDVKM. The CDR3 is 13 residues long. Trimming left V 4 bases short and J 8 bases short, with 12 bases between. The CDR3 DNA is TGTGCCAGCAGTTCTGGACACAAGGATGAGCAGTTCTTC. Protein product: CASSSGHKDEQFF. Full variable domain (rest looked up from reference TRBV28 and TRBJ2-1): DVKVTQSSRYLVKRTGEKVFLECVQDMDHENMFWYRQDPGLGLRLIYFSYDVKMKEKGDIPEGYSVSREKKERFSLILESASTNQTSMYLCASSSGHKDEQFFGPGTRLTVL.

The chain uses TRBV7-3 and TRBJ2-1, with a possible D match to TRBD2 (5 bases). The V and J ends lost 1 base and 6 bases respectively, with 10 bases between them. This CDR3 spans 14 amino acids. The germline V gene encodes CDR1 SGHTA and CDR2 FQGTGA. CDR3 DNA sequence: TGTGCCAGCAGCTTAAGCCTAGCAAGCAATGAGCAGTTCTTC. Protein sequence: CASSLSLASNEQFF.

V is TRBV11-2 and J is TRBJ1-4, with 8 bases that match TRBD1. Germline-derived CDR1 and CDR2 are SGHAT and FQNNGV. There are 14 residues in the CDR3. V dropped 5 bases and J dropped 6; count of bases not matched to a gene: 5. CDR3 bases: TGTGCCAGCAGCCAAGGGACAGGATATGAAAAACTGTTTTTT. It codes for CASSQGTGYEKLFF. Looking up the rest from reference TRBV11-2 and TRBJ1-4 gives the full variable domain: EAGVAQSPRYKIIEKRQSVAFWCNPISGHATLYWYQQILGQGPKLLIQFQNNGVVDDSQLPKDRFSAERLKGVDSTLKIQPAKLEDSAVYLCASSQGTGYEKLFFGSGTQLSVL.

The CDR3 DNA sequence: TGTGCCAGCAGCCTTCACAGGGACGCCACTGAAGCTTTCTTT. Translated: CASSLHRDATEAFF. The chain couples TRBV7-3 to TRBJ1-1, with D perhaps TRBD1 (6 bases). Germline CDR1 is SGHTA and CDR2 is FQGTGA. This CDR3 has 14 residues. Trimming left V 5 bases short and J 4 bases short, with 14 bases between.

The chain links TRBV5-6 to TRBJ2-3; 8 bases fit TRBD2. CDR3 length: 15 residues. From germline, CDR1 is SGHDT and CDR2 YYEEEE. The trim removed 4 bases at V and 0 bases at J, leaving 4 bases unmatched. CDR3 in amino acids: CASSRGGPSTDTQYF. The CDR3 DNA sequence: TGTGCCAGCAGCCGGGGGGGCCCTAGCACAGATACGCAGTATTTT.

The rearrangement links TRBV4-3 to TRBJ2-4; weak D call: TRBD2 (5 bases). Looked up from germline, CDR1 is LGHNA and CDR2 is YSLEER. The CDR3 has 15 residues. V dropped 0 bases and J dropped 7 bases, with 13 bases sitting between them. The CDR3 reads CASSQDGGPGNIQYF. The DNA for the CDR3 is TGCGCCAGCAGCCAAGATGGCGGGCCCGGGAACATTCAGTACTTC.

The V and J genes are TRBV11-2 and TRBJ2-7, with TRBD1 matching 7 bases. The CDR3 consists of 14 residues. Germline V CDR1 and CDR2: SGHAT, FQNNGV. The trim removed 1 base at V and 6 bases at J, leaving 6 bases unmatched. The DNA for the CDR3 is TGTGCCAGCAGCTTAGGACAGGGTCGACTCGAGCAGTACTTC. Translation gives CASSLGQGRLEQYF.